The rows below give T cell receptor beta chains drawn from one sample of a study of blood T cell repertoires in COVID-19. Method: immunoSEQ multiplex PCR; TCRdb's copy keeps in-frame clones and lacks some. Among 85,000 or so clones, about 76% were seen once, and the ten largest hold about 45%. The sample comprised peripheral blood. The receptors originated from a man older than 75 with acute or convalescent COVID-19. CDR3s include the opening cysteine and the closing phenylalanine or tryptophan. The order of the fields is CDR3 DNA, CDR3 protein, clone size, V gene, J gene, D gene. D genes are given only for firm matches. Clone sizes are given selectively: once, few, many, or a class where the clone is expanded.

DNA: TGTGCCAGTAGTATGGTCAGGAACACTGAAGCTTTCTTT
CDR3: CASSMVRNTEAFF
size: many
V: TRBV19
J: TRBJ1-1
D: NA

DNA: TGTGCCAGCAGTGAAATGGGCAGGGGGAACACCGGGGAGCTGTTTTTT
CDR3: CASSEMGRGNTGELFF
size: NA
V: TRBV2
J: TRBJ2-2
D: NA

DNA: TGCGCCAGCAGCCAAGCGGGACTAGCGACCAATTACAATGAGCAGTTCTTC
CDR3: CASSQAGLATNYNEQFF
size: NA
V: TRBV4-1
J: TRBJ2-1
D: TRBD2

DNA: TGCGCCAGCAGGGATGTGGGGACAGGATACGAGCAGTACTTC
CDR3: CASRDVGTGYEQYF
size: NA
V: TRBV10-2
J: TRBJ2-7
D: TRBD1

DNA: TGTGCCAGCAGTTTAATTGGCAGGCCGATATTGGATCAGCCCCAGCATTTT
CDR3: CASSLIGRPILDQPQHF
size: NA
V: TRBV28
J: TRBJ1-5
D: NA

DNA: TGCGCCAGCAAACGAGGGATCAGCTCCTACGAGCAGTACTTC
CDR3: CASKRGISSYEQYF
size: NA
V: TRBV5-1
J: TRBJ2-7
D: NA

DNA: TGCAGCGTTGAAATGGCGGCAGCCTACAATGAGCAGTTCTTC
CDR3: CSVEMAAAYNEQFF
size: NA
V: TRBV29-1
J: TRBJ2-1
D: NA

DNA: TGTGCCAGCAGCTTTGAAAACAGACGCACAGATACGCAGTATTTT
CDR3: CASSFENRRTDTQYF
size: once
V: TRBV7-2
J: TRBJ2-3
D: NA

DNA: TGTGCCTGGACCAGAATTCGTCGAGATACGCAGTATTTT
CDR3: CAWTRIRRDTQYF
size: NA
V: TRBV30
J: TRBJ2-3
D: NA

DNA: TGTGCCAGCAGCCCGGCATACAGGGGGCTAGCTGGGGCCAACGTCCTGACTTTC
CDR3: CASSPAYRGLAGANVLTF
size: NA
V: TRBV13
J: TRBJ2-6
D: TRBD1

DNA: TGTGCCAGCAGCCAAGGAGGAACCATAACAACAGATACGCAGTATTTT
CDR3: CASSQGGTITTDTQYF
size: few
V: TRBV4-2
J: TRBJ2-3
D: NA

DNA: TGTGCCACCTCCCCGGGACATTCCAATCAGCCCCAGCATTTT
CDR3: CATSPGHSNQPQHF
size: few
V: TRBV3-1/TRBV3-2
J: TRBJ1-5
D: NA

DNA: TGTGCCAGCAGTGGCCGAGCTGACTCTGGAGAGACCCAGTACTTC
CDR3: CASSGRADSGETQYF
size: NA
V: TRBV28
J: TRBJ2-5
D: NA

DNA: TGTGCCTGGAGTCGGGGTAACTATGGCTACACCTTC
CDR3: CAWSRGNYGYTF
size: NA
V: TRBV30
J: TRBJ1-2
D: NA

DNA: TGTGCCAGCAGTCAGGGGTTTTGGTATGGCTACACCTTC
CDR3: CASSQGFWYGYTF
size: NA
V: TRBV6-6
J: TRBJ1-2
D: NA

DNA: TGCGCCAGCAGCTTGGGGGGAGATCAGCCCCAGCATTTT
CDR3: CASSLGGDQPQHF
size: once
V: TRBV5-1
J: TRBJ1-5
D: NA

DNA: TGTGCCACCAGTGCTACAGGGGCCGGTAGCAATCAGCCCCAGCATTTT
CDR3: CATSATGAGSNQPQHF
size: NA
V: TRBV24-1
J: TRBJ1-5
D: TRBD1

DNA: TGTGCCACCAGCCCGAGGACGAACACCGGGGAGCTGTTTTTT
CDR3: CATSPRTNTGELFF
size: NA
V: TRBV15
J: TRBJ2-2
D: NA

DNA: TGTGCCAGCAGCAAAAATAGTGTGCGGGACAGGGGGTTTTTAGGGACCCAGTACTTC
CDR3: CASSKNSVRDRGFLGTQYF
size: NA
V: TRBV21-1
J: TRBJ2-5
D: NA

DNA: TGCGCCAGCAGCCGGACAGGGGGCGCTTACAATGAGCAGTTCTTC
CDR3: CASSRTGGAYNEQFF
size: NA
V: TRBV5-1
J: TRBJ2-1
D: TRBD1

DNA: TGTGCCAGCAGCTTCATGGGACAGACAGAGACCCAGTACTTC
CDR3: CASSFMGQTETQYF
size: NA
V: TRBV13
J: TRBJ2-5
D: TRBD1

DNA: TGTGCCAGTAGTAAATATAGTCAACAGGGGCAAGGTTCACCCCTCCACTTT
CDR3: CASSKYSQQGQGSPLHF
size: NA
V: TRBV19
J: TRBJ1-6
D: TRBD1

DNA: TGTGCCAGTAGTACGACCGGGACAGGGGTATGGACTGAAGCTTTCTTT
CDR3: CASSTTGTGVWTEAFF
size: once
V: TRBV19
J: TRBJ1-1
D: TRBD1

DNA: TGTGCCAGCAGCCAAGCACCGAGGGCTGAAGCTTTCTTT
CDR3: CASSQAPRAEAFF
size: NA
V: TRBV14
J: TRBJ1-1
D: NA

DNA: TGTGCCAGCAGCCAGTTAGGACAGAACTATGGCTACACCTTC
CDR3: CASSQLGQNYGYTF
size: NA
V: TRBV3-1/TRBV3-2
J: TRBJ1-2
D: NA

DNA: TGCGCCAGCAGCCAAGATCTTTCGGGCAATGAGCAGTTCTTC
CDR3: CASSQDLSGNEQFF
size: NA
V: TRBV4-3
J: TRBJ2-1
D: NA

DNA: TGTGCCAGCAGCTTTGACAGCCTGTACTACAATGAGCAGTTCTTC
CDR3: CASSFDSLYYNEQFF
size: few
V: TRBV11-2
J: TRBJ2-1
D: NA